One sample yielded the 25 T cell receptor beta chains listed below, sequenced in a study of shared clonotypes between healthy human individuals. Profiled with immunoSEQ multiplex PCR; TCRdb holds only in-frame clones, not every one. This repertoire shows some 380,000 clones, approximately 97% found once; its top ten account for around 0.3%. The specimen was memory CD8+ T cells sorted from blood. Described subset: CD45RO+ cells pooled with CCR7-negative TemRA cells. The source is a man aged 25-45 years in good health.

The chain has TRBV4-1 and TRBJ1-1, with no clear D. Germline CDR1 and CDR2: MGHRA and YSYEKL. The CDR3 is 16 residues long. Trimming pared 3 bases from V and 4 bases from J, leaving 18 bases between. For the CDR3, the DNA is TGCGCCAGCAGCCAGGGGTACGGCCCCGTGGGCACTGAAGCTTTCTTT. Its protein product is CASSQGYGPVGTEAFF.

V is TRBV9 and J is TRBJ2-5, with D hard to call. The CDR3 is 14 amino acids. V was cut by 0 bases and J by 0 bases, with 6 bases left in between. Per the germline V gene, CDR1 is SGDLS and CDR2 is YYNGEE. CDR3: CASSVGRYQETQYF. CDR3 DNA sequence: TGTGCCAGCAGCGTAGGGAGATACCAAGAGACCCAGTACTTC.

V is TRBV6-6 and J is TRBJ1-5; 10 bases are a match to TRBD1. J gave up 9 bases and V 4 bases, and 6 bases lay outside the gene matches. CDR1 MNHNY and CDR2 SVGAGI come from the germline V gene (reference sequence). The CDR3 contains 14 residues. Written as DNA, the CDR3 is TGTGCCAGCAGTTCAGGACAGGGGGGTCGGCCCCAGCATTTT. Translation gives CASSSGQGGRPQHF.

This chain connects TRBV5-6 to TRBJ1-1; a weak D match, TRBD1 (5 bases). The germline V and J ends were trimmed by 4 bases and 1 base, with 8 bases remaining between them. CDR3 size: 13 residues. Looked up from germline, CDR1 is SGHDT and CDR2 is YYEEEE. CDR3 residues: CASSSGTNTEAFF. In DNA form, the CDR3 reads TGTGCCAGCAGCAGCGGGACGAACACTGAAGCTTTCTTT.

The chain is built from TRBV28 and TRBJ2-2; D might be TRBD1 or TRBD2, each matching 6 bases. V gave up 6 bases and J gave up 3 bases, with 17 bases separating them. This CDR3 is 16 amino acids long. Per the germline V gene, CDR1 is MDHEN and CDR2 is SYDVKM. The DNA of the CDR3 is TGTGCCAGCAGCACTGACAGGAGGGGATACACCGGGGAGCTGTTTTTT. Its protein is CASSTDRRGYTGELFF.

CDR3 sequence (DNA): TGTGCCAGCAGTGACAGGGGGACTGAAGCTTTCTTT. Its translation: CASSDRGTEAFF. The J gene is TRBJ1-1, the V gene TRBV7-9; 9 nucleotides agree with TRBD1. After removal of 6 bases from V and 5 bases from J, the junction contained 1 base not matched to a gene. CDR3 size: 12 residues. Germline V gene sequence: CDR1 SEHNR, CDR2 FQNEAQ (reference sequence).

V is TRBV2 and J is TRBJ2-4; TRBD1 might be the D (6 bases). This CDR3 is built from 15 residues. The germline V gene has CDR1 SNHLY and CDR2 FYNNEI. Deletions cut 8 bases from V and 2 bases from J, with 16 bases between. The DNA of the CDR3 is TGTGCCAGCGGAGAACAGGGCTTAACCAAAAACATTCAGTACTTC. As protein: CASGEQGLTKNIQYF. The full variable domain, completed using reference TRBV2 and TRBJ2-4, is EPEVTQTPSHQVTQMGQEVILRCVPISNHLYFYWYRQILGQKVEFLVSFYNNEISEKSEIFDDQFSVERPDGSNFTLKIRSTKLEDSAMYFCASGEQGLTKNIQYFGAGTRLSVL.

The chain has TRBV5-6 and TRBJ2-7; D possibly corresponds to TRBD2 (6 bases). Trimming removed 6 bases at V and 0 bases at J, with 19 bases between. CDR1 is SGHDT, CDR2 YYEEEE, per germline. This CDR3 contains 16 residues. The CDR3 DNA reads TGTGCCAGCACCTTAAGCAGGACTATCCGCTCCTACGAGCAGTACTTC. It is translated as CASTLSRTIRSYEQYF.

The rearrangement uses TRBV7-9 and TRBJ2-3, with TRBD1 matching 8 bases. V was pared by 6 bases and J by 5 bases, with 7 bases of the junction left unmatched. Germline CDR1 is SEHNR and CDR2 is FQNEAQ (reference sequence). This CDR3 region has 14 residues. CDR3 bases: TGTGCCAGCAGTTCTCAGGGGGCGGGAGATACGCAGTATTTT. As protein: CASSSQGAGDTQYF. Looking up the rest from reference TRBV7-9 and TRBJ2-3 gives the full variable domain: DTGVSQNPRHKITKRGQNVTFRCDPISEHNRLYWYRQTLGQGPEFLTYFQNEAQLEKSRLLSDRFSAERPKGSFSTLEIQRTEQGDSAMYLCASSSQGAGDTQYFGPGTRLTVL.

The chain joins TRBV6-6 to TRBJ1-1; possible D gene TRBD1, 6 bases. This CDR3 is built from 15 residues. V was trimmed by 0 bases and J by 6 bases, leaving 14 bases between them. CDR1 and CDR2 from the germline V gene are MNHNY and SVGAGI (reference sequence). CDR3 bases: TGTGCCAGCAGTTACTCGAGGCAGGGGAGACCTGAAGCTTTCTTT. It encodes CASSYSRQGRPEAFF.

The gene calls are TRBV5-6 and TRBJ2-7, with D perhaps TRBD1 or TRBD2 (6 bases each). Trimming cost V 10 bases and J 2 bases, with 16 bases left between them. The CDR3 consists of 13 residues. Germline CDR1 SGHDT, CDR2 YYEEEE. This CDR3 is CAPEGRDTYEQYF. The CDR3 DNA sequence: TGTGCCCCCGAGGGGCGGGACACCTACGAGCAGTACTTC.

The chain recombines TRBV6-6 with TRBJ2-1; D gene ambiguous. Germline V gives CDR1 MNHNY, CDR2 SVGAGI (reference sequence). V was trimmed by 4 bases and J by 7 bases, leaving 5 bases between them. The CDR3 length is 11 residues. The DNA for the CDR3 is TGTGCCAGCAGTTTACCGAATGAGCAGTTCTTC. This sequence encodes CASSLPNEQFF.

About this clone itself: A read error may account for a junction end that differs from germline. This chain joins TRBV6-1 and TRBJ2-3; 7 bases are a match to TRBD2. The germline CDR1 and CDR2 sequences are MNHNS and SASEGT. The CDR3 has 15 residues. CDR3 DNA: TGTGCCAGCAGTAAAGCGGGATCTTTAGTATATACGCAGTATTTT. It translates to CASSKAGSLVYTQYF.

The rearrangement joins TRBV5-4 to TRBJ2-7; D is unresolved. V was shortened by 1 base and J by 5 bases, with 13 bases between the two germline ends. This CDR3 contains 14 residues. The germline CDR1 and CDR2 sequences are SGHNT and YYREEE (reference sequence). CDR3 coding DNA: TGTGCCAGCAGCTTGATGGCTACCCTCAACGAGCAGTACTTC. This gives the protein CASSLMATLNEQYF. The variable domain in full, completed from reference TRBV5-4 and TRBJ2-7, reads ETGVTQSPTHLIKTRGQQVTLRCSSQSGHNTVSWYQQALGQGPQFIFQYYREEENGRGNFPPRFSGLQFPNYSSELNVNALELDDSALYLCASSLMATLNEQYFGPGTRLTVT.

The J gene is TRBJ2-7, the V gene TRBV28; TRBD1 agrees at 7 bases. CDR3 length: 12 amino acids. V was clipped by 11 bases and J by 6 bases; unmatched bases: 10. Germline V gene data show CDR1 as MDHEN and CDR2 as SYDVKM. CDR3 protein: CAGSRGRGEQYF. CDR3 nucleotides: TGTGCCGGGAGTAGGGGGCGCGGCGAGCAGTACTTC.

The chain carries TRBV10-3 and TRBJ1-5; no firm D call. Per germline, CDR1 ENHRY and CDR2 SYGVKD. Trimming took off 5 bases at V and 0 bases at J, with 14 bases between the two ends. The CDR3 consists of 16 residues. CDR3 sequence reads: CAISPTGIASNQPQHF. Here the CDR3 DNA reads TGTGCCATCAGTCCAACCGGGATTGCTAGCAATCAGCCCCAGCATTTT.

This clone occurred once. The V gene is TRBV11-1, the J gene TRBJ2-3; possible D gene TRBD1, 5 bases. The CDR3 is 13 residues long. The germline V and J ends were trimmed by 7 bases and 2 bases, with 10 bases remaining between them. Germline V CDR1 and CDR2: SGHAT, FQDESV (reference sequence). CDR3 DNA sequence: TGTGCCAGCACGACAGCCCTCACAGATACGCAGTATTTT. This sequence encodes CASTTALTDTQYF.

This chain links TRBV27 with TRBJ1-5; D unclear. The CDR3 is made up of 17 amino acids. The V end lost 5 bases, the J end lost 0 bases, and 17 bases lay between the germline ends. Per germline, CDR1 MNHEY and CDR2 SMNVEV (reference sequence). The CDR3: CASSPRPRFFSNQPQHF. CDR3 nucleotides: TGTGCCAGCAGTCCGCGCCCCAGGTTTTTTAGCAATCAGCCCCAGCATTTT.

The rearrangement uses TRBV12-5 and TRBJ2-7; D uncertain. Germline V gene sequence: CDR1 LGHNT, CDR2 FRNRAP. The CDR3 has 12 residues. V was cut by 1 base and J by 5 bases, with 6 bases left in between. CDR3 DNA: TGTGCTAGTGGTTTGGCCCCAAACGAGCAGTACTTC. It translates to CASGLAPNEQYF.

J is TRBJ2-7 and V is TRBV28; D is perhaps TRBD1 or TRBD2 (5 bases each). CDR1 and CDR2 from the germline V gene are MDHEN and SYDVKM. Trimming pared 6 bases from V and 7 bases from J, leaving 16 bases between. CDR3 size: 13 residues. The CDR3 spells CASRPGTLGEQYF. CDR3 in DNA: TGTGCCAGCAGACCCGGGACCCTGGGGGAGCAGTACTTC.

The chain employs TRBV9 and TRBJ2-3; 9 bases agree with TRBD2. CDR1 is SGDLS, CDR2 YYNGEE, per germline. V gave up 0 bases and J gave up 1 base; unmatched junction bases: 6. This CDR3 is 17 amino acids long. The CDR3 DNA sequence: TGTGCCAGCAGCGTAGAAGCTAGCGGGAAGCGCACAGATACGCAGTATTTT. It specifies CASSVEASGKRTDTQYF.

The genes are TRBV7-2 and TRBJ2-4; D remains ambiguous. The CDR3 length is 15 residues. Germline lookup yields CDR1 SGHTA and CDR2 FQGNSA. Deletions cut 1 base from V and 0 bases from J, with 7 bases between. The CDR3 DNA reads as TGTGCCAGCAGCTTAGGGTCCTTAGCCAAAAACATTCAGTACTTC. Protein sequence: CASSLGSLAKNIQYF.

Comments on this clone: One junction end disagrees with the germline gene, perhaps due to a read error. The chain recombines TRBV7-7 with TRBJ2-1, with D maybe TRBD1 (6 bases). Germline CDR1 and CDR2: SSHAT and FNYEAQ (reference sequence). The CDR3 runs to 14 residues. The CDR3 DNA reads TGTGCTAGCAGCCCCCTCACAGGGTACAATGAGCAGTTCTTC. This translates into CASSPLTGYNEQFF.

A single count supports this clone. The gene calls are TRBV2 and TRBJ2-1, with D possibly TRBD2 on 6 matching bases. The V end lost 1 base, the J end lost 4 bases, and 11 bases lay between the germline ends. There are 15 residues in the CDR3. Germline-derived CDR1 and CDR2 are SNHLY and FYNNEI. CDR3 in DNA: TGTGCCAGCAGTGAAGGGCGGGATTCTTACAATGAGCAGTTCTTC. Protein product: CASSEGRDSYNEQFF. The complete variable domain, with remaining parts taken from reference TRBV2 and TRBJ2-1, reads EPEVTQTPSHQVTQMGQEVILRCVPISNHLYFYWYRQILGQKVEFLVSFYNNEISEKSEIFDDQFSVERPDGSNFTLKIRSTKLEDSAMYFCASSEGRDSYNEQFFGPGTRLTVL.

For the CDR3, the DNA is TGTGCCAGTAGCGGAGGAGCCAAAAACATTCAGTACTTC. Translating gives CASSGGAKNIQYF. The V call is TRBV19, the J call TRBJ2-4; a possible D gene is TRBD2 (5 bases). The CDR3 loop spans 13 amino acids. V gave up 6 bases and J gave up 0 bases, with 6 bases separating them. Germline V CDR1 and CDR2: LNHDA, SQIVND (reference sequence).